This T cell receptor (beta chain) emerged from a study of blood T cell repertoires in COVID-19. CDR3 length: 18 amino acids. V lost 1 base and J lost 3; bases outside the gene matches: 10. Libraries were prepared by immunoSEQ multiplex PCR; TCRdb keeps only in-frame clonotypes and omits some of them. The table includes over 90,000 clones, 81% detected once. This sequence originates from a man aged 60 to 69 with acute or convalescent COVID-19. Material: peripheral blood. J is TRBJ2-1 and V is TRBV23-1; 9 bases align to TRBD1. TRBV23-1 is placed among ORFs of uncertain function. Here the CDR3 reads CASSQFSGDRALYNEQFF. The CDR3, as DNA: TGCGCCAGCAGTCAATTCTCTGGGGACAGGGCTCTCTACAATGAGCAGTTCTTC.